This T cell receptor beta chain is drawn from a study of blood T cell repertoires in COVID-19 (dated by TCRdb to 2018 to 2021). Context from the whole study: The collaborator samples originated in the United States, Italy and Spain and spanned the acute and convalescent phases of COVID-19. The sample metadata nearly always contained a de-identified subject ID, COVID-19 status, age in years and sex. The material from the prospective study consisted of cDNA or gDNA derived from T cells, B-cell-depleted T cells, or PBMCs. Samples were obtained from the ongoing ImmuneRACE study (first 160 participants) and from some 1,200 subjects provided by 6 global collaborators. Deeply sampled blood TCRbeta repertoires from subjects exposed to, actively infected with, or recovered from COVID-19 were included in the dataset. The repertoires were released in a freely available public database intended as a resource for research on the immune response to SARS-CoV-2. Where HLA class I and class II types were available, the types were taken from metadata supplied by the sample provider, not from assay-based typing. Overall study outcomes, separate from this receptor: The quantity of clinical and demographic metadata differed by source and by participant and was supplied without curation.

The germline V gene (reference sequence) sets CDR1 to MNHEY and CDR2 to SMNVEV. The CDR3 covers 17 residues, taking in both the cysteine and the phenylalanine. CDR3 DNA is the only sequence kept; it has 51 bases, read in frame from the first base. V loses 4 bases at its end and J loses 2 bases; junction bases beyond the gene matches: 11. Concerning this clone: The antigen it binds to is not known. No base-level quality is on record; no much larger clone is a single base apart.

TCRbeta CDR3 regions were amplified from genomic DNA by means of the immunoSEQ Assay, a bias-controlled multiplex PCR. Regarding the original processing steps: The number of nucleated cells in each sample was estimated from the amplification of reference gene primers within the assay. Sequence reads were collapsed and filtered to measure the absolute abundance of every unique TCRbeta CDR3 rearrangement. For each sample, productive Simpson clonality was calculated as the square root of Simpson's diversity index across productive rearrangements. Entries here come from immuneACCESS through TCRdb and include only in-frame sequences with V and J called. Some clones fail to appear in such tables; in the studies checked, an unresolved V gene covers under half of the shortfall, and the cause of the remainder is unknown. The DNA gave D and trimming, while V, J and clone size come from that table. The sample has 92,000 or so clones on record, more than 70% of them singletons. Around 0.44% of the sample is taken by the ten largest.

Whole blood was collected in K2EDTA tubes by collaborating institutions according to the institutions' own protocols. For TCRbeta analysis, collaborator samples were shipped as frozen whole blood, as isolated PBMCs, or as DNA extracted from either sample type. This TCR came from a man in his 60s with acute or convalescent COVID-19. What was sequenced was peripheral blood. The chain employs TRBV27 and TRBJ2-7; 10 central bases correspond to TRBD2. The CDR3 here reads CASSSSSLAGPAYEQYF. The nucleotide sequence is TGTGCCAGCAGTTCGAGTTCACTAGCGGGACCCGCCTACGAGCAGTACTTC.